The present T cell receptor beta chain was sequenced within a study of T cell responses to AZD1222 COVID-19 vaccine. The protocol was immunoSEQ multiplex PCR, while the TCRdb copy is restricted to in-frame clones and leaves out a portion. The top ten clones hold roughly 11% of a sample with roughly 76,000 clones, roughly 90% of them seen once. V lost 5 bases, J lost 2 bases, and 10 bases lay in between. The CDR3 covers 14 residues. Germline V gene data show CDR1 as SEHNR and CDR2 as FQNEAQ (reference sequence). Sample: peripheral blood, taken on day 0 of AZD1222 vaccination. The V gene is TRBV7-9, the J gene TRBJ1-5, with D possibly being TRBD1 (5 bases). The TCR sequence derives from an adult in good health. The CDR3 sequence: CASSPGGGNQPQHF. The CDR3 DNA reads TGTGCCAGCAGCCCGGGAGGGGGCAATCAGCCCCAGCATTTT.